The clone carrying this T cell receptor (beta chain) was counted at least ten times. Its antigen is undetermined. This CDR3 has 15 amino acids. Germline loops: CDR1 ENHRY, CDR2 SYGVKD. Deletions cut 11 bases from V and 8 bases from J, with 25 bases between. With two time points in the design, 5 to 6 milliliters of peripheral blood were drawn at each one. Multiplex PCR, run in two rounds, amplified TCR beta CDR3 from genomic DNA. It was primers specific to each TRBV and TRBJ gene that first-round PCR used. TCRdb itself ran the multiplex PCR reads through MiXCR, one entry per CDR3 protein. There are 45,000 to 60,000 distinct CDR3 sequences in the sample; over 30% occur only once, and 8% to 10% lies in the top ten. This entry comes from a study of prognosis after radiotherapy for stage I lung cancer. Study observations and caveats: Where distant metastases developed, patients had lower Shannon entropy after stereotactic body radiation therapy. For the expanded TCR clones, whether they were tumor-specific was not determined.

The TCR was taken from a donor over 45 with non-small cell lung cancer. The chain employs TRBV10-3 and TRBJ2-1, with D maybe TRBD2 (6 bases). This sample comprised PBMCs, obtained before or after stereotactic body radiation therapy (not recorded which). CDR3 sequence reads: CAAAGGDISGDEQFF. The CDR3 DNA follows: TGTGCCGCCGCTGGGGGAGACATTAGCGGCGATGAGCAGTTCTTC.